This T cell receptor (beta chain) was recorded in a study of cytomegalovirus exposure and HLA in healthy donors. Findings and limits, study-wide: Generally TCR sequences proved uncommon, though certain public TCRs appeared in numerous donors.

PCR employed 60 Vbeta and 13 Jbeta primers. Assay: immunoSEQ multiplex PCR; the TCRdb copy retains only in-frame clones and omits some. The sample has 80,000 to 100,000 clones; 70% to 85% are singletons. CDR1 is LGHNA, CDR2 YNFKEQ, per germline. This CDR3 region has 15 residues. A note on this clone: Its cognate antigen is unknown. Sequence at one end of the junction differs from germline and may be a read error.

The sequence derives from a man younger than 40 in good health and CMV-seropositive. Sequenced: PBMCs. The V gene is TRBV4-2, the J gene TRBJ1-5; no clear D gene. The CDR3 spells CASSQGALGNQPQNF. CDR3 in DNA: TGTGCCAGCAGCCAAGGGGCGTTGGGTAATCAGCCCCAGAATTTT.